Sequencing of this T cell receptor (beta chain) was carried out in a study of a mutant IDH1 vaccine in newly diagnosed glioma. Study overall: Vaccine administration was initiated 4-6 weeks following radiotherapy alone, or with temozolomide cycles.

The CDR3 has 15 amino acids. From germline, CDR1 is SGHRS and CDR2 YFSETQ. J was trimmed by 6 bases and V by 7 bases; bases with no gene match: 9. Overall study findings and caveats: Detectable vaccine-induced immune responses arose in around 95% of patients.

Data came from immunoSEQ multiplex PCR; TCRdb stores just in-frame clones and leaves some out. The repertoire includes tens of thousands of clones, around 93% of them detected once, and under 5% sits in the top ten. Time point denoted: week 23, last vaccination. Mutant IDH1 20-mer peptide, at 300 ug, made up each vaccine dose, with topical imiquimod. Donors harbored newly found WHO grade 3 or 4 IDH1-mutant, ATRX-lost astrocytomas. Details on this clone: The antigen remains undetermined.

The clonotype was recovered from a middle-aged man with glioma. The source material was PBMCs, sampled from a glioma patient whose treatment included an IDH1 peptide vaccine. The chain has TRBV5-1 and TRBJ1-4, with 10 bases matching TRBD1. The CDR3 protein is CASRATGGAYEKLFF. The CDR3 DNA is TGCGCCAGCCGGGCGACAGGGGGCGCGTATGAAAAACTGTTTTTT.